The next 9 T cell receptor beta chains were all read from a single sample in a study of blood T cell repertoires in COVID-19. Produced via immunoSEQ multiplex PCR; TCRdb's table is partial and in-frame only. The table lists hundreds of thousands of clones, 88% of them singletons, with under 3.5% in the top ten. The sample taken for sequencing was PBMCs or T cells enriched from blood (not recorded which). These receptors all come from a woman aged 50 to 60 who had recovered from COVID-19.

The CDR3 bases are TGCGCCAGCAGCTCCACAGGGAAGCCCACTGAAGCTTTCTTT. Translation gives CASSSTGKPTEAFF. This chain joins TRBV5-1 and TRBJ1-1, with D maybe TRBD1 (6 bases). V lost 3 bases and J lost 4, with 13 bases in between. The CDR3 loop spans 14 amino acids. CDR1 and CDR2 from the germline V gene are SGHRS and YFSETQ. The whole variable domain, remainder taken from reference TRBV5-1 and TRBJ1-1, is KAGVTQTPRYLIKTRGQQVTLSCSPISGHRSVSWYQQTPGQGLQFLFEYFSETQRNKGNFPGRFSGRQFSNSRSEMNVSTLELGDSALYLCASSSTGKPTEAFFGQGTRLTVV.

The V and J genes are TRBV18 and TRBJ2-1, with 8 bases fitting TRBD2. The CDR3 runs 16 residues. Germline V gives CDR1 KGHSH, CDR2 LQKENI. Trimming took 3 bases from V and 5 from J; bases not matched to a gene: 9. This chain's CDR3 is CASSPGSGTAHNEQFF. In DNA, the CDR3 is TGTGCCAGCTCACCGGGTAGCGGGACGGCCCACAATGAGCAGTTCTTC.

The chain carries TRBV2 and TRBJ2-7, with no clear D. CDR3 length: 12 residues. With 4 bases removed from V and 7 bases from J, the gap between germline ends came to 11 bases. CDR1 and CDR2 (germline): SNHLY, FYNNEI. The CDR3: CASSANSLEQYF. The CDR3 nucleotides read TGTGCCAGCAGTGCTAACAGCCTGGAGCAGTACTTC.

The V gene is TRBV28, the J gene TRBJ1-6; D possibly corresponds to TRBD1 (6 bases). The CDR3 spans 17 residues. Trimming took off 6 bases at V and 1 base at J, with 16 bases between the two ends. Looked up from germline, CDR1 is MDHEN and CDR2 is SYDVKM. The CDR3 bases are TGTGCCAGCAGCCGAGAAGGCAGGGGATCCTATAATTCACCCCTCCACTTT. Its translation: CASSREGRGSYNSPLHF.

This clone has at least ten counts. The chain joins TRBV28 to TRBJ1-5; TRBD1 is a possible D gene (6 bases). This CDR3 comprises 16 residues. Germline V lookup: CDR1 MDHEN, CDR2 SYDVKM. V shed 7 bases and J shed 0 bases, with 16 bases lying between them. For the CDR3, the DNA is TGTGCCAGCACCACCCGGACAGTTTATAGCAATCAGCCCCAGCATTTT. Translation gives CASTTRTVYSNQPQHF.

The chain has TRBV5-4 and TRBJ2-3; TRBD2 agrees at 15 bases. Trimming at V came to 3 bases and at J to 6 bases, leaving 5 bases not matched to a gene. The CDR3 loop spans 16 amino acids. CDR1 is SGHNT and CDR2 is YYREEE in the germline V gene (reference sequence). For the CDR3, the DNA is TGTGCCAGCAGCTCGGGACTAGCGGGAGGAGAGGATACGCAGTATTTT. It is translated as CASSSGLAGGEDTQYF.

The V and J genes are TRBV6-5 and TRBJ1-5; D gene unclear. Trimming pared 5 bases from V and 3 bases from J, leaving 8 bases between. Germline loops: CDR1 MNHEY, CDR2 SVGAGI. The CDR3 is 13 amino acids. The CDR3 spells CASSLLVNQPQHF. The CDR3 coding sequence is TGTGCCAGCAGTCTCCTAGTCAATCAGCCCCAGCATTTT.

The gene calls are TRBV4-3 and TRBJ2-5; D remains unclear. This CDR3 is built from 15 residues. Germline V gene lookup returns CDR1 LGHNA and CDR2 YSLEER. V gave up 0 bases and J gave up 1 base, with 9 bases separating them. In DNA form, the CDR3 reads TGCGCCAGCAGCCAAGATCTCCAGGCCCAAGAGACCCAGTACTTC. It codes for CASSQDLQAQETQYF.

The V gene is TRBV5-1, the J gene TRBJ2-7; D may be TRBD2 (5 bases). Trimming left V 3 bases short and J 0 bases short, with 19 bases between. The germline CDR1 and CDR2 sequences are SGHRS and YFSETQ. CDR3 length equals 17 residues. CDR3 coding DNA: TGCGCCAGCAGCTCCTCTTTAGGGCTAGCTGACTCCTACGAGCAGTACTTC. Residues: CASSSSLGLADSYEQYF.